Below, 23 T cell receptor beta chains from the same sample are listed, as sequenced in a study of tumor-infiltrating lymphocytes in localized non-small cell lung cancer. The method was immunoSEQ multiplex PCR; TCRdb's version includes in-frame clones alone and lacks a portion of them. Here the sample spans about 16,000 clones, roughly three quarters being singletons. Sequencing was carried out using lung tumor tissue. These receptor sequences come from a human donor with non-small cell lung cancer.

V gene TRBV7-2 combines with J gene TRBJ2-2; a weak D match, TRBD1 (5 bases). Germline V gene lookup returns CDR1 SGHTA and CDR2 FQGNSA. With 2 bases removed from V and 7 bases from J, the gap between germline ends came to 8 bases. The CDR3 contains 13 residues. CDR3 in DNA: TGTGCCAGCAGCTTATCAGGGATCGGGGAGCTGTTTTTT. As protein: CASSLSGIGELFF.

The table lists this clone with a count of one. The chain combines TRBV5-6 with TRBJ1-2; 8 nucleotides match TRBD1. V trimming: 3 bases; J trimming: 4 bases; junction bases outside the gene matches: 8. Germline-derived CDR1 and CDR2 are SGHDT and YYEEEE. The CDR3 totals 15 residues. CDR3 loop: CASSSTGGDSYGYTF. The CDR3 bases are TGTGCCAGCAGCTCCACAGGGGGGGATAGCTATGGCTACACCTTC. Complete variable domain (other parts from reference TRBV5-6 and TRBJ1-2): DAGVTQSPTHLIKTRGQQVTLRCSPKSGHDTVSWYQQALGQGPQFIFQYYEEEERQRGNFPDRFSGHQFPNYSSELNVNALLLGDSALYLCASSSTGGDSYGYTFGSGTRLTVV.

This chain links TRBV19 with TRBJ2-3; 7 bases are shared with TRBD2. J lost 11 bases, V lost 3 bases, and 8 bases had no gene match. In germline, CDR1 is LNHDA, CDR2 SQIVND (reference sequence). This CDR3 spans 13 amino acids. The CDR3 spells CASSIPVRTRQYF. DNA for the CDR3: TGTGCCAGTAGTATCCCGGTCCGGACTAGGCAGTATTTT. Full variable domain (remainder filled in from reference TRBV19 and TRBJ2-3): DGGITQSPKYLFRKEGQNVTLSCEQNLNHDAMYWYRQDPGQGLRLIYYSQIVNDFQKGDIAEGYSVSREKKESFPLTVTSAQKNPTAFYLCASSIPVRTRQYFGPGTRLTVL.

This clone was counted only a few times. The J gene is TRBJ2-7, the V gene TRBV28, with a tentative D call TRBD1 (5 bases). CDR1 and CDR2 from the germline V gene are MDHEN and SYDVKM. This CDR3 region has 14 residues. V dropped 4 bases and J dropped 7 bases, with 17 bases sitting between them. The CDR3 DNA reads as TGTGCCAGCAGTTCAGGGAATCGGCTGGGGGAGCAGTACTTC. This translates into CASSSGNRLGEQYF.

The rearrangement links TRBV14 to TRBJ2-2, with 8 bases matching TRBD2. CDR3 length: 16 amino acids. CDR1 is SGHDN and CDR2 is FVKESK in the germline V gene. Trimming removed 5 bases from V and 6 bases from J; junction bases left unmatched: 11. The CDR3 reads CASSYMSGGAAGELFF. The CDR3 coding sequence is TGTGCCAGCAGCTATATGAGCGGGGGCGCCGCCGGGGAGCTGTTTTTT.

By share, this clone counts as medium-sized. This rearrangement joins TRBV29-1 to TRBJ1-5; unclear D gene. CDR1 and CDR2 (germline): SQVTM, ANQGSEA. V lost 5 bases and J 3 bases, leaving 14 bases between the germline ends. The CDR3 runs 14 residues. DNA of the CDR3: TGCAGCGTTCGCTTAGGAGACCTCAATCAGCCCCAGCATTTT. This translates into CSVRLGDLNQPQHF.

The V gene is TRBV19, the J gene TRBJ1-2; D gene ambiguous. The CDR3 extends over 11 amino acids. CDR1 and CDR2 (germline): LNHDA, SQIVND (reference sequence). V was clipped by 7 bases and J by 8 bases, with 11 bases between them. CDR3 amino acids: CASTPAWGYTF. The CDR3, as DNA: TGTGCCAGTACTCCCGCCTGGGGCTACACCTTC.

The genes are TRBV30 and TRBJ2-1; 11 bases agree with TRBD2. Germline V gene sequence: CDR1 GTSNPN, CDR2 SVGIG (reference sequence). The CDR3 contains 16 residues. Unmatched junction bases numbered 12, after V lost 3 bases and J lost 8 bases. CDR3: CAWSSLAGGLSDEQFF. CDR3 coding DNA: TGTGCCTGGAGCAGCCTAGCGGGGGGATTAAGCGATGAGCAGTTCTTC. Full variable domain (remainder filled in from reference TRBV30 and TRBJ2-1): SQTIHQWPATLVQPVGSPLSLECTVEGTSNPNLYWYRQAAGRGLQLLFYSVGIGQISSEVPQNLSASRPQDRQFILSSKKLLLSDSGFYLCAWSSLAGGLSDEQFFGPGTRLTVL.

This chain links TRBV6-5 with TRBJ1-1; 7 bases align to TRBD1. Per germline, CDR1 MNHEY and CDR2 SVGAGI. The CDR3 has 15 amino acids. The V segment lost 7 bases and the J segment 2 bases; nucleotides outside the gene matches: 10. The CDR3 reads CASTKGQVLNTEAFF. The CDR3 nucleotides read TGTGCCAGCACCAAAGGACAGGTCCTTAACACTGAAGCTTTCTTT.

The chain carries TRBV7-3 and TRBJ2-2; unclear D gene. This CDR3 is 13 amino acids long. V was pared by 0 bases and J by 4 bases, with 3 bases between. Germline lookup yields CDR1 SGHTA and CDR2 FQGTGA. Here the CDR3 reads CASSLTLTGELFF. The CDR3 nucleotides read TGTGCCAGCAGCTTAACCCTCACCGGGGAGCTGTTTTTT. Based on the CDR3 plus reference TRBV7-3 and TRBJ2-2, the full variable domain is GAGVSQTPSNKVTEKGKYVELRCDPISGHTALYWYRQSLGQGPEFLIYFQGTGAADDSGLPNDRFFAVRPEGSVSTLKIQRTERGDSAVYLCASSLTLTGELFFGEGSRLTVL.

This chain joins TRBV28 and TRBJ1-4; D gene ambiguous. V was shortened by 5 bases and J by 7 bases, with 14 bases between the two germline ends. This CDR3 is built from 14 residues. Germline CDR1 MDHEN, CDR2 SYDVKM. The CDR3 DNA is TGTGCCAGCAGTAACCGGGATCCGGGTGAAAAACTGTTTTTT. As protein: CASSNRDPGEKLFF.

V is TRBV11-2 and J is TRBJ1-5, with D possibly matching TRBD1 (6 bases). CDR1 SGHAT and CDR2 FQNNGV come from the germline V gene. The CDR3 is made up of 15 amino acids. V dropped 5 bases and J dropped 0 bases, with 11 bases sitting between them. CDR3 amino acids: CASSPRGASNQPQHF. The CDR3 DNA follows: TGTGCCAGCAGCCCCCGGGGGGCTAGCAATCAGCCCCAGCATTTT.

The rearrangement uses TRBV10-3 and TRBJ1-2; possibly TRBD1 for D (6 bases). V shed 4 bases and J shed 2 bases, with 8 bases lying between them. The CDR3 totals 13 residues. Germline lookup yields CDR1 ENHRY and CDR2 SYGVKD. Here the CDR3 reads CAISVQGNYGYTF. Written as DNA, the CDR3 is TGTGCCATCAGTGTTCAGGGGAACTATGGCTACACCTTC.

The gene calls are TRBV2 and TRBJ1-2; D gene uncertain. CDR3 length equals 14 residues. The V and J ends lost 1 base and 7 bases respectively, with 13 bases between them. Germline V lookup: CDR1 SNHLY, CDR2 FYNNEI. CDR3 DNA: TGTGCCAGCAGTGAAGGGTTCGGGGTAGCTGGCTACACCTTC. Protein sequence: CASSEGFGVAGYTF.

The genes are TRBV5-4 and TRBJ2-1; TRBD1 agrees at 9 bases. CDR3 length: 15 amino acids. J gave up 4 bases and V 4 bases, and 6 bases lay outside the gene matches. CDR1 SGHNT and CDR2 YYREEE come from the germline V gene (reference sequence). The CDR3 loop reads CASSQKGTGYNEQFF. The CDR3 nucleotides read TGTGCCAGCAGCCAAAAAGGGACAGGGTACAATGAGCAGTTCTTC.

The chain couples TRBV7-2 to TRBJ2-1, with D perhaps TRBD1 or TRBD2 (5 bases each). The germline V gene has CDR1 SGHTA and CDR2 FQGNSA. The CDR3 is 14 residues long. The V and J ends lost 5 bases and 7 bases respectively, with 15 bases between them. The CDR3 sequence is CASSPSRGRNEQFF. In DNA, the CDR3 is TGTGCCAGCAGCCCATCGAGGGGTAGGAATGAGCAGTTCTTC.

The chain employs TRBV29-1 and TRBJ1-2; no definite D call. CDR1 is SQVTM and CDR2 is ANQGSEA in the germline V gene. Trimming took off 2 bases at V and 2 bases at J, with 6 bases between the two ends. The CDR3 is 12 amino acids. In DNA, the CDR3 is TGCAGCGTTGAACCCCGAAACTATGGCTACACCTTC. Protein: CSVEPRNYGYTF.

In this sample, this clone turned up a few times. CDR3 coding DNA: TGCGCCAGCACCAAGGACGGAAACTCCTACAATGAGCAGTTCTTC. It specifies CASTKDGNSYNEQFF. The chain couples TRBV10-1 to TRBJ2-1; no definite D call. Trimming removed 7 bases at V and 0 bases at J, with 13 bases between. The length of the CDR3 is 15 residues. Germline V gives CDR1 WNHNN, CDR2 SYGVQD (reference sequence).

J is TRBJ2-7 and V is TRBV27; D might be TRBD1 or TRBD2, each matching 5 bases. The germline CDR1 and CDR2 sequences are MNHEY and SMNVEV (reference sequence). The V gene lost 5 bases and the J gene lost 7 bases, with 33 bases spanning the gap. This CDR3 spans 19 amino acids. The CDR3 sequence is CASSHLPAISGTELREQYF. The CDR3 DNA is TGTGCCAGCAGTCACCTCCCCGCGATATCAGGGACGGAATTGAGAGAGCAGTACTTC.

This chain links TRBV7-2 with TRBJ2-7; 10 nucleotides match TRBD2. This CDR3 has 15 amino acids. V lost 7 bases to trimming and J lost 7 bases; unmatched junction nucleotides: 13. Germline CDR1 SGHTA, CDR2 FQGNSA. CDR3 nucleotides: TGTGCCAGCAAAACCCCGGGACTAGCGAATCCGGAGCAGTACTTC. Translation gives CASKTPGLANPEQYF.

This clone has only a few counts. The chain couples TRBV11-2 to TRBJ1-5, with D perhaps matching TRBD1 (6 bases). Trimming stripped 4 bases from V and 7 bases from J, with 14 bases between. Germline loops: CDR1 SGHAT, CDR2 FQNNGV. This CDR3 has 14 amino acids. The CDR3 coding sequence is TGTGCCAGCAGCTCCGGGACATCCCAGCAGCCCCAGCATTTT. Its protein is CASSSGTSQQPQHF. The whole variable domain, filled in from reference TRBV11-2 and TRBJ1-5, reads EAGVAQSPRYKIIEKRQSVAFWCNPISGHATLYWYQQILGQGPKLLIQFQNNGVVDDSQLPKDRFSAERLKGVDSTLKIQPAKLEDSAVYLCASSSGTSQQPQHFGDGTRLSIL.

The V and J genes are TRBV5-6 and TRBJ2-5; 8 bases are a match to TRBD2. The CDR3 has 15 residues. The trim removed 4 bases at V and 2 bases at J, leaving 7 bases unmatched. CDR1 is SGHDT, CDR2 YYEEEE, per germline. For the CDR3, the DNA is TGTGCCAGCAGCCGAGGAGGCGGGGGGCAAGAGACCCAGTACTTC. Translation gives CASSRGGGGQETQYF.

The V gene is TRBV28, the J gene TRBJ2-4; TRBD2 is a possible D gene (5 bases). The CDR3 has 20 residues. Looked up from germline, CDR1 is MDHEN and CDR2 is SYDVKM. The V end was cut by 7 bases, the J end by 0 bases, with 28 bases between. The CDR3, as DNA: TGTGCCAGCACCAAACACCCAACCGGAACCGGGATCTTAGCCAAAAACATTCAGTACTTC. This encodes CASTKHPTGTGILAKNIQYF.